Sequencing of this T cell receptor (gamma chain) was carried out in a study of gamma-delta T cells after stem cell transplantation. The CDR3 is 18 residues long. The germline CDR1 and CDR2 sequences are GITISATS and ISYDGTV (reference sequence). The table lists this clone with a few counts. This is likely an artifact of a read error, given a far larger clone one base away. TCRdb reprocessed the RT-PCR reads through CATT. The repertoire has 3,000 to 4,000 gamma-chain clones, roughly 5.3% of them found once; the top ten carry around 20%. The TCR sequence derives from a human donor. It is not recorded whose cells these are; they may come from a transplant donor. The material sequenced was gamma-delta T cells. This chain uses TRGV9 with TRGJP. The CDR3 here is CALWEGEHQALGKKIKVF. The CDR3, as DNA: TGTGCCTTGTGGGAGGGTGAACACCAAGCGTTGGGCAAAAAAATCAAGGTATTT.